The rows below give T cell receptor beta chains drawn from one sample of a study of T cell clonotyping in hematopoietic cell transplantation. Assay used: immunoSEQ multiplex PCR; TCRdb lists only in-frame clones, some missing. This table has some 30,000 clones, 95% appearing once. The sequenced sample was peripheral blood mononuclear cells. These receptors all stem from a man aged 45-65 years in good health. Some clones in this sample may be carry-over from other donors' samples. CDR3s leave out the opening cysteine and the closing phenylalanine or tryptophan.

V,J,CDR3
TRBV29-1,TRBJ2-7,SVVRQTGHEQY
TRBV7-9,TRBJ1-2,ASSSGSGGDDGYT
TRBV28,TRBJ1-2,ASSLSSYGYI
TRBV30,TRBJ1-2,AWSDSTLGYT
TRBV5-6,TRBJ2-7,ASSLAGTYEQY
TRBV25-1,TRBJ2-1,ASSAASGGYNEQF
TRBV5-1,TRBJ1-5,ASSRTGTANQPQH
TRBV5-4,TRBJ2-3,ASSLGGTGTDTQY
TRBV5-1,TRBJ2-3,ASSGGTGAGTDTQY
TRBV13,TRBJ2-2,ASSQGAGAANTGELF
TRBV27,TRBJ2-7,ASSTTSGGYEQY
TRBV7-8,TRBJ2-2,ASSPLPASNTGELF
TRBV9,TRBJ2-2,ASSVSGPGELF
TRBV7-7,TRBJ2-7,ASSSGTGLNEQY
TRBV4-3,TRBJ1-2,ASSQASVSGSQLNYGYT
TRBV5-4,TRBJ2-7,ASRPGTARAYEQY
TRBV27,TRBJ2-5,ASSRQQLIQETQY
TRBV15,TRBJ1-1,ATSTRHQNTEAF
TRBV11-1,TRBJ2-5,ASSFGGAETQY
TRBV7-2,TRBJ2-5,ASSLAWRGGETQY
TRBV4-3,TRBJ2-1,ASSQEIEQGVNEQF
TRBV19,TRBJ1-2,ASSMFYEQGKNGYT
TRBV5-1,TRBJ1-1,ASSLARQNTEAF
TRBV9,TRBJ2-1,ASSVAQGAYNEQF
TRBV5-1,TRBJ2-3,ASVQGGTDTQY
TRBV7-9,TRBJ1-2,ASSLGQGNYGYT
TRBV25-1,TRBJ1-6,ASRGFGSPLH
TRBV19,TRBJ1-2,ASTILGQNYGYT
TRBV11-2,TRBJ1-5,ASSLTQNQPQH
TRBV9,TRBJ1-2,ASSPTGENYGYT
TRBV4-2,TRBJ2-3,ASSQESAGGPKDTQY
TRBV7-2,TRBJ1-5,ASSRDRGLGNQPQH
TRBV11-2,TRBJ1-2,ASSPGQSGYT
TRBV15,TRBJ1-2,ATSREGSSNYGYT
TRBV7-2,TRBJ1-4,ASSSSRGQVNEKLF
TRBV4-3,TRBJ2-7,ASSRWGYEQY
TRBV10-1,TRBJ1-6,PRLGLSGLGNSPLH
TRBV29-1,TRBJ1-2,SVIRTGGYGYT